The 20 T cell receptor beta chains below were found in one sample sequenced in a study of tumor-infiltrating lymphocytes in oesophageal squamous cell carcinoma. One entry per CDR3 protein, called by TCRdb with MiXCR from the PCR reads. In the table there are just under 20,000 distinct CDR3 sequences, around 40% of which are singletons. The sample was esophageal tumor tissue. The receptor set was obtained from a male donor with esophageal squamous cell carcinoma.

This clonotype was detected ten times or more. This clone may be a read error of a much larger clone one base away. V gene TRBV6-1 combines with J gene TRBJ2-7; no reliable D call. The CDR3 covers 13 residues. Trimming shortened V by 7 bases and J by 7 bases, and 17 bases separated the two germline ends. Germline V CDR1 and CDR2: MNHNS, SASEGT. The CDR3 DNA is TGTGCCAGCAAGAACCCCTCTTGGGATGAGCAGTACTTC. Its protein product is CASKNPSWDEQYF.

This clonotype showed up just a few times. One base away lies a much larger clone, so this may be a sequencing read error. The rearrangement links TRBV7-3 to TRBJ2-7; no clear D gene. CDR1 and CDR2 (germline): SGHTA, FQGTGA. The CDR3 loop spans 13 amino acids. Trimming took 0 bases from V and 7 from J, leaving 10 bases between them. The CDR3 region has the DNA TGTGCCAGCAGCTTAACTGCCGGTAATGAGCAGTACTTC. Encoded protein: CASSLTAGNEQYF.

This chain connects TRBV7-8 to TRBJ2-1, with 9 bases that match TRBD2. J was trimmed by 2 bases and V by 4 bases; bases with no gene match: 6. The CDR3 runs to 16 residues. The germline V gene has CDR1 SGHVS and CDR2 FQNEAQ. The CDR3 is CASSYTTSGTYNEQFF. In nucleotides, the CDR3 is TGTGCCAGCAGCTATACGACTAGCGGAACCTACAATGAGCAGTTCTTC.

This clonotype was seen a handful of times. V is TRBV12-3 or TRBV12-4 and J is TRBJ2-7; D is undetermined. Trimming left V 10 bases short and J 3 bases short, with 4 bases between. This CDR3 region has 9 residues. This chain's CDR3 is CAINYEQYF. In DNA, the CDR3 is TGTGCCATCAACTACGAGCAGTACTTC.

This clonotype was counted many times. This may arise from a read error, as a much more abundant clone is one base away. The chain uses TRBV27 and TRBJ2-1; 7 nucleotides agree with TRBD1. The CDR3 sequence is 14 residues long. The V gene end was trimmed by 4 bases and the J gene end by 10 bases; junction bases not matched to a gene: 10. Per the germline V gene, CDR1 is MNHEY and CDR2 is SMNVEV (reference sequence). The CDR3 region is CASSSGTVTYEQFF. The CDR3 region has the DNA TGTGCCAGCAGTTCCGGGACAGTGACCTACGAGCAGTTCTTC.

For this clonotype: The CDR3 carries no conserved terminal phenylalanine or tryptophan, so it likely arises from a read error. The DNA is left out, because the CDR3 cannot be placed on it with certainty; the CDR3 is given as TCRdb lists it. This chain joins TRBV7-4 and TRBJ2-3; the DNA was not compared with TRBD2, the D call given in the table. CDR1 and CDR2 from the germline V gene are SGHVT and SQSDAQ. The CDR3 spans 17 amino acids, including both terminal residues. The CDR3 is CASSLRTSNPYEQYFGP.

This clonotype was recorded a few times. The chain is built from TRBV7-2 and TRBJ2-1, with D maybe TRBD2 (6 bases). V lost 2 bases and J lost 10, with 15 bases in between. The length of the CDR3 is 14 residues. Germline V gives CDR1 SGHTA, CDR2 FQGNSA. As DNA, the CDR3 is TGTGCCAGCAGCTTAATGGGGGGACCCTACGAGCAGTTCTTC. This gives the protein CASSLMGGPYEQFF. Combining the CDR3 with reference TRBV7-2 and TRBJ2-1 gives the whole variable domain GAGVSQSPSNKVTEKGKDVELRCDPISGHTALYWYRQSLGQGLEFLIYFQGNSAPDKSGLPSDRFSAERTGGSVSTLTIQRTQQEDSAVYLCASSLMGGPYEQFFGPGTRLTVL.

Ten or more counts support this clonotype. The gene calls are TRBV7-8 and TRBJ2-5; D unclear. Gene TRBJ2-7 matches the end of the DNA better, so the J call may be wrong. The CDR3 loop spans 14 amino acids. The germline V gene has CDR1 SGHVS and CDR2 FQNEAQ. The CDR3 loop is CASSPRDNSYEQYF. The CDR3 region has the DNA TGTGCCAGCAGCCCACGTGACAATTCCTACGAGCAGTACTTC.

The chain combines TRBV12-3 or TRBV12-4 with TRBJ2-5; D is unclear. The J call may be wrong; the DNA end is better matched by TRBJ2-1. CDR3 length: 13 residues. The CDR3 nucleotides read TGTGCCAGCAGTTTAGCATACTCAGGTGAGCAGTTCTTC. Its translation: CASSLAYSGEQFF.

The chain has TRBV12-3 or TRBV12-4 and TRBJ2-5; 9 bases match TRBD1. The CDR3 is 16 residues long. Trimming cost V 6 bases and J 13 bases; bases outside gene matches: 21. In DNA form, the CDR3 reads TGTGCCAGCAGCCCCGGACAGGGGACTAACACCGGGGAGCTGTACTTC. As protein: CASSPGQGTNTGELYF.

In its sample, this clonotype was seen many times. The chain carries TRBV19 and TRBJ1-2; D remains ambiguous. The CDR3 extends over 14 amino acids. V was cut by 5 bases and J by 2 bases, with 12 bases left in between. Germline V gene lookup returns CDR1 LNHDA and CDR2 SQIVND (reference sequence). The CDR3 reads CASSPSGVNYGYTF. The CDR3 region has the DNA TGTGCCAGTAGTCCCTCAGGAGTCAACTATGGCTACACCTTC.

This clonotype was detected only a few times. In DNA form, the CDR3 reads TGTGCCACCTCCGGACCGAGCGGGGGACTGAACACCGGGGAGCTGTTTTTT. Translated: CATSGPSGGLNTGELFF. V gene TRBV24-1 combines with J gene TRBJ2-2; 8 nucleotides match TRBD2. The trim removed 9 bases at V and 1 base at J, leaving 12 bases unmatched. The CDR3 covers 17 residues. Germline-derived CDR1 and CDR2 are KGHDR and SFDVKD.

This clonotype was counted ten times or more. The V gene is TRBV28, the J gene TRBJ2-7, with 10 bases that match TRBD1. Germline V CDR1 and CDR2: MDHEN, SYDVKM. The V and J ends lost 6 bases and 0 bases, in that order; junction bases with no gene match: 5. The CDR3 spans 15 residues. CDR3 residues: CASRSRTGGSYEQYF. CDR3 sequence (DNA): TGTGCCAGCAGATCCCGGACAGGGGGCTCCTACGAGCAGTACTTC.

This clonotype was counted at least ten times. The chain links TRBV6-4 to TRBJ2-5, with TRBD2 matching over 7 bases. Unmatched junction bases numbered 3, after V lost 3 bases and J lost 5 bases. The CDR3 has 13 amino acids. Germline loops: CDR1 MRHNA, CDR2 SNTAGT. Here the CDR3 reads CASSEREGETQYF. CDR3 nucleotides: TGTGCCAGCAGTGAGAGGGAGGGGGAGACCCAGTACTTC.

This sequence joins TRBV4-1 and TRBJ2-7, with TRBD1 as a possible D gene (5 bases). The J call may be in error: the DNA end matches TRBJ2-1 better. The CDR3 spans 14 residues. The germline gives CDR1 MGHRA, CDR2 YSYEKL. In DNA form, the CDR3 reads TGCGCCAGCAGCCTTTTGGGGCAATTGGATGAGCAGTTCTTC. It yields the protein CASSLLGQLDEQFF.

By its share, this clonotype is medium-sized. The chain employs TRBV7-9 and TRBJ1-1, with 7 bases lining up with TRBD1. The CDR3 length is 14 residues. The V segment lost 5 bases and the J segment 3 bases; nucleotides outside the gene matches: 6. Germline V CDR1 and CDR2: SEHNR, FQNEAQ (reference sequence). CDR3: CASSPTGVYTEAFF. The CDR3 DNA sequence: TGTGCCAGCAGCCCCACAGGGGTCTACACTGAAGCTTTCTTT. The whole variable domain, remainder taken from reference TRBV7-9 and TRBJ1-1, is DTGVSQNPRHKITKRGQNVTFRCDPISEHNRLYWYRQTLGQGPEFLTYFQNEAQLEKSRLLSDRFSAERPKGSFSTLEIQRTEQGDSAMYLCASSPTGVYTEAFFGQGTRLTVV.

The chain carries TRBV7-4 and TRBJ2-5; weak D call: TRBD1 (6 bases). Trimming shortened V by 6 bases and J by 5 bases, and 16 bases separated the two germline ends. Germline CDR1 is SGHVT and CDR2 is SQSDAQ. This CDR3 has 14 amino acids. CDR3 loop: CASSEGRGWETQYF. In DNA form, the CDR3 reads TGTGCCAGCAGTGAAGGAAGGGGGTGGGAGACCCAGTACTTC.

This clonotype showed up many times. This rearrangement joins TRBV28 to TRBJ2-1; D uncertain. The J call is uncertain, as TRBJ2-7 better fits the DNA end. This CDR3 contains 12 residues. Germline assignment: CDR1 MDHEN and CDR2 SYDVKM. The CDR3 DNA reads TGTGCCAGCAGTTTCCCGACCTACGAGCAGTACTTC. It specifies CASSFPTYEQYF.

A few counts support this clonotype. The chain employs TRBV7-9 and TRBJ1-1, with 7 bases lining up with TRBD1. After removal of 4 bases from V and 10 bases from J, the junction contained 18 bases not matched to a gene. From germline, CDR1 is SEHNR and CDR2 FQNEAQ (reference sequence). This CDR3 is built from 16 residues. CDR3 DNA: TGTGCCAGCAGCTCCGGGACAGCACAGATCGTTGAAGGAGCTTTCTTT. It translates to CASSSGTAQIVEGAFF. Full variable domain (missing parts from reference TRBV7-9 and TRBJ1-1): DTGVSQNPRHKITKRGQNVTFRCDPISEHNRLYWYRQTLGQGPEFLTYFQNEAQLEKSRLLSDRFSAERPKGSFSTLEIQRTEQGDSAMYLCASSSGTAQIVEGAFFGQGTRLTVV.

The genes are TRBV12-3 or TRBV12-4 and TRBJ1-1; a weak D match, TRBD1 (5 bases). Trimming cost V 7 bases and J 2 bases, with 8 bases left between them. The CDR3 spans 12 residues. The CDR3: CASKQGNTEAFF. CDR3 DNA: TGTGCCAGCAAGCAGGGTAACACTGAAGCTTTCTTT.